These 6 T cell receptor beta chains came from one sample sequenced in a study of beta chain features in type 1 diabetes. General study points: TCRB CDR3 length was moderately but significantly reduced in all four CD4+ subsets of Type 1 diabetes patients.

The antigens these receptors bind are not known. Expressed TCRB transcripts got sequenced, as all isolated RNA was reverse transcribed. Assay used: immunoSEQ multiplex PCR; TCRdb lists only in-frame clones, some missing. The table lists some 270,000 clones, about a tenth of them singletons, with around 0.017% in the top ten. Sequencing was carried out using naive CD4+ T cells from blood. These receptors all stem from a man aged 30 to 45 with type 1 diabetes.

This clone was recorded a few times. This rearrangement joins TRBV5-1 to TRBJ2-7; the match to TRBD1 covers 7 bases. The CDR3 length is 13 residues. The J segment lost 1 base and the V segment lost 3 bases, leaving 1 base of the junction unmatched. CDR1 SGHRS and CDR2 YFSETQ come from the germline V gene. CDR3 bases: TGCGCCAGCAGCTCGGGACAGTCCTACGAGCAGTACTTC. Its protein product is CASSSGQSYEQYF.

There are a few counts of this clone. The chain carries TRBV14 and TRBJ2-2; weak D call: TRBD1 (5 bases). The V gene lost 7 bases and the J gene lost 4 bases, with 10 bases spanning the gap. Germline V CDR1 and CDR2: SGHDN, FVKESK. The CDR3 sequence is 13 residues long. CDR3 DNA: TGTGCCAGCACCAGGGTCCCCACCGGGGAGCTGTTTTTT. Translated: CASTRVPTGELFF. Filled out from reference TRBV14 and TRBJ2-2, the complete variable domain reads EAGVTQFPSHSVIEKGQTVTLRCDPISGHDNLYWYRRVMGKEIKFLLHFVKESKQDESGMPNNRFLAERTGGTYSTLKVQPAELEDSGVYFCASTRVPTGELFFGEGSRLTVL.

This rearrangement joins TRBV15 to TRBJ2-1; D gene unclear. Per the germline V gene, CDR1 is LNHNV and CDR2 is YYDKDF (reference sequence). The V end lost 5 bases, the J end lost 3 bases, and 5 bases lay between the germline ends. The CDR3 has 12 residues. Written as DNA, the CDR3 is TGTGCCACCAGCGTCAGCTACAATGAGCAGTTCTTC. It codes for CATSVSYNEQFF.

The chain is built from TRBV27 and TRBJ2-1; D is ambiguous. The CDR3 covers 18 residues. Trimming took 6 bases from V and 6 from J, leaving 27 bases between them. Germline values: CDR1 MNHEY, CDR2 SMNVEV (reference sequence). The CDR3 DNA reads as TGTGCCAGCAGCCAACAATCCCCCGGGTTCCCCTACCCCAATGAGCAGTTCTTC. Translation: CASSQQSPGFPYPNEQFF.

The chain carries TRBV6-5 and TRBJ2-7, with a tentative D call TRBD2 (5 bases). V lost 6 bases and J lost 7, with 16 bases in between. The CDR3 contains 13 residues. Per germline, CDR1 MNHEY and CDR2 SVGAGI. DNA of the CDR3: TGTGCCAGCAGACAGACGAGGGTGGGAGAGCAGTACTTC. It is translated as CASRQTRVGEQYF.

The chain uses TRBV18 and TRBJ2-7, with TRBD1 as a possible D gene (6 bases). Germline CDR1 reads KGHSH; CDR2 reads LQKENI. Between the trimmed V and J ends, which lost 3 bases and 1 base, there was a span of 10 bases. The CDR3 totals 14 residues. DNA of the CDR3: TGTGCCAGCTCACCGGGGACACTATCCTACGAGCAGTACTTC. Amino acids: CASSPGTLSYEQYF.